This TCR beta chain stems from a study of blood T cells in healthy people across ages. Next came a second PCR, run for about 7 to 12 cycles, which used a sample-barcoded 5' primer along with a J-beta primer mix. TCRdb re-derived calls from the 5' RACE reads in MiXCR, one entry per CDR3 protein. The table records about 640,000 distinct CDR3 sequences, roughly 53% of them present only once. A remark on this clonotype: Its cognate antigen is unknown.

V dropped 10 bases and J dropped 4 bases, with 16 bases sitting between them. CDR1 is MNHEY, CDR2 SMNVEV, per germline (reference sequence). CDR3 length: 13 amino acids. Aged about 6 to 100, donors were systemically healthy Caucasians from Russia. Overall study findings and caveats: Estimated diversity across one million T cells was deemed an underestimate. Across samples, TCR beta diversity tracked strongly with naive T cell percentage. Versus aged donors, long-lived donors had higher diversity and more naive CD4+ cells.

Sample: blood. The receptor's source is a man aged 55 to 70 in good health. V gene TRBV27 combines with J gene TRBJ2-5; D is uncertain. CDR3 DNA sequence: TGTGCCAACACCCTTCGCTGGGGAGAGACCCAGTACTTC. Its protein is CANTLRWGETQYF.